This section outlines one T cell receptor (beta chain) sequence together with its context. Its antigen is unknown. This entry belongs to a study of siplizumab effects on memory and regulatory T cells. Broader study findings: A major contribution to the alloresponse seemed to be made by naive T cells, which seemed more diverse than memory cells.

V was cut by 6 bases and J by 8 bases, with 11 bases left in between. The CDR3 runs to 11 residues. Per the germline V gene, CDR1 is SGHRS and CDR2 is YFSETQ. Sequencing was performed with immunoSEQ multiplex PCR; in TCRdb, only in-frame clones are kept and a portion is missing. The sample carries around 110,000 clones, around 94% recorded once. The chain links TRBV5-1 to TRBJ2-5, with unresolved D. Sequencing was performed on non-Treg CD4+ T cells sorted from blood. This TCR came from a human donor in good health. DNA for the CDR3: TGCGCCAGCACCCAACGCGGCACCCAGTACTTC. As protein: CASTQRGTQYF.